These T cell receptor beta chains were read from a single sample in a study of tumour-infiltrating T cells in Burkitt lymphoma. The data were produced by immunoSEQ multiplex PCR, yet TCRdb's version contains in-frame clones alone and is incomplete. This sample has thousands of clones, with about four fifths found just once. The specimen was tumor tissue. These receptors originate from a human donor with diffuse large B-cell lymphoma. Both conserved end residues are part of each CDR3. The order of the fields is clone size, V gene, D gene, CDR3 protein. A D gene is named only where the DNA matches it firmly. Part of the rows lack a size; the others show once, few, many or a class for expanded clones.

size: .; V: TRBV5-6; D: TRBD2; CDR3: CASSSGLAEETQYF
size: .; V: TRBV28; D: TRBD1; CDR3: CATRGNEQYF
size: .; V: TRBV18; D: .; CDR3: CASSPHSRTGSTEAFF
size: .; V: TRBV19; D: TRBD1; CDR3: CASSMGTGGYYEQYF
size: .; V: TRBV5-6; D: .; CDR3: CASSPVRSTDTQYF
size: once; V: TRBV19; D: TRBD1; CDR3: CASRRTGDNSPLHF
size: .; V: TRBV11-3; D: .; CDR3: CASSRTSFGTDTQYF
size: .; V: TRBV7-9; D: TRBD2; CDR3: CASSSLSSGRADEQYF
size: .; V: TRBV19; D: .; CDR3: CASSIGGPGAGELFF
size: .; V: TRBV7-8; D: .; CDR3: CASSLGGRAEAFF
size: .; V: TRBV27; D: .; CDR3: CASGWDPDYGYTF
size: .; V: TRBV27; D: TRBD1; CDR3: CASSSRGTGPSRDTQYF
size: .; V: TRBV5-5; D: TRBD2; CDR3: CASSLVASGRITDTQYF
size: .; V: TRBV7-9; D: .; CDR3: CASSQDAGYTF
size: .; V: TRBV9; D: TRBD2; CDR3: CASSVGSGTYNEQFF
size: .; V: TRBV4-3; D: TRBD2; CDR3: CASSQGEGGPYEQFF
size: .; V: TRBV6-5; D: .; CDR3: CASSYSGELGGYTF
size: .; V: TRBV18; D: .; CDR3: CASSSSAVPDTQYF
size: .; V: TRBV10-3; D: .; CDR3: CAIGSFYEQYF
size: .; V: TRBV6-6; D: .; CDR3: CASSSQNIQYF
size: .; V: TRBV6-1; D: .; CDR3: CATQGWWDSPLHF
size: .; V: TRBV7-2; D: .; CDR3: CASSHSGVLAKNIQYF